This TCR beta chain was observed in a study of shared clonotypes between healthy human individuals. Study results and limitations: About 5% of naive CD4 clonotypes were shared across a handful of donors. Rarefaction showed sorted-subset sequencing was incomplete despite large depth.

The germline V gene encodes CDR1 GTSNPN and CDR2 SVGIG (reference sequence). The CDR3 runs to 12 residues. Deletions cut 4 bases from V and 4 bases from J, with 10 bases between. Naive CD8 cells were CD45RO-negative, positively selected for CCR7, excluding terminally differentiated effector memory CD45RA+ cells. Clones were sequenced by immunoSEQ multiplex PCR, and TCRdb holds only the in-frame ones, with some missing. The sample shows about 680,000 clones, about 91% of them seen only once. On this clone: Its antigen is as yet unknown.

Sequencing was done on a sample of naive CD8+ T cells sorted from blood. This TCR was sampled from a man between 25 and 39 years old in good health. This chain uses TRBV30 with TRBJ1-1; maybe TRBD1 (6 bases). For the CDR3, the DNA is TGTGCCTGGACCAGAGGGGGCACTGAAGCTTTCTTT. Translated: CAWTRGGTEAFF.